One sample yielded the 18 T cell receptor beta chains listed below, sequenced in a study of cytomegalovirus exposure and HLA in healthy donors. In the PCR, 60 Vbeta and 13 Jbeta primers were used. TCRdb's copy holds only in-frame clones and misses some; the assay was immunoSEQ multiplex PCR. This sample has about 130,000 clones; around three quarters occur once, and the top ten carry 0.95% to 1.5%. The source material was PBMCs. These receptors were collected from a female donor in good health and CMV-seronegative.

In DNA, the CDR3 is TGTGCCAGCAGCCAGGAGGCAGGGGGCCGAAATACGCAGTATTTT. It yields the protein CASSQEAGGRNTQYF. The chain recombines TRBV7-9 with TRBJ2-3; 8 bases align to TRBD1. V lost 5 bases and J lost 7; bases outside the gene matches: 11. The CDR3 spans 15 residues. CDR1 SEHNR and CDR2 FQNEAQ come from the germline V gene (reference sequence).

Here the CDR3 reads CANRGSPYSNQPQHF. In DNA, the CDR3 is TGTGCCAACCGGGGAAGCCCGTATAGCAATCAGCCCCAGCATTTT. V gene TRBV2 combines with J gene TRBJ1-5; D call uncertain. The CDR3 sequence is 15 residues long. Germline assignment: CDR1 SNHLY and CDR2 FYNNEI. Trimming pared 10 bases from V and 0 bases from J, leaving 16 bases between.

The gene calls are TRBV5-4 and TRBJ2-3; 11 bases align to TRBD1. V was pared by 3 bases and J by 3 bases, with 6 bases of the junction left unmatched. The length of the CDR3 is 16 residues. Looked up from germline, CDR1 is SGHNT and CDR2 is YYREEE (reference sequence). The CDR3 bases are TGTGCCAGCAGCTCGGGGAGGGACAGGGGGACAGATACGCAGTATTTT. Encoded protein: CASSSGRDRGTDTQYF. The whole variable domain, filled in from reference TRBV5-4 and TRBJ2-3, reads ETGVTQSPTHLIKTRGQQVTLRCSSQSGHNTVSWYQQALGQGPQFIFQYYREEENGRGNFPPRFSGLQFPNYSSELNVNALELDDSALYLCASSSGRDRGTDTQYFGPGTRLTVL.

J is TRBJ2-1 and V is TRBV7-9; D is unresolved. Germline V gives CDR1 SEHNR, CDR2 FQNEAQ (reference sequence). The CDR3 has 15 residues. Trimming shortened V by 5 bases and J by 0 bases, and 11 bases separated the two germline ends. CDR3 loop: CASSPTASSYNEQFF. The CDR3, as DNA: TGTGCCAGCAGCCCCACAGCAAGCTCCTACAATGAGCAGTTCTTC.

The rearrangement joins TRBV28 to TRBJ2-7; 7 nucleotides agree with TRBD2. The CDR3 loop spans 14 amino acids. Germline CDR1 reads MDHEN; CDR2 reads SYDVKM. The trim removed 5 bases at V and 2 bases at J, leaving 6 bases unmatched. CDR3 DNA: TGTGCCAGCAGTCCGGTGCTAGCGGCCTACGAGCAGTACTTC. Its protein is CASSPVLAAYEQYF.

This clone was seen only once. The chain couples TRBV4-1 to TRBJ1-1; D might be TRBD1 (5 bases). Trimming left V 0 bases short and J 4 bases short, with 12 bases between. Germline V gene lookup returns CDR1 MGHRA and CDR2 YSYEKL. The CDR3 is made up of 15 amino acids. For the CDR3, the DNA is TGCGCCAGCAGCCAAGATCCAGGGATGGCCACTGAAGCTTTCTTT. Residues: CASSQDPGMATEAFF.

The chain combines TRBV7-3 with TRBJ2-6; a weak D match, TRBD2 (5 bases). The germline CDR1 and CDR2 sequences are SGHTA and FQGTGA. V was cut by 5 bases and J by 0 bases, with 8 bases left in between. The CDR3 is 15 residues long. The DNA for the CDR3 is TGTGCCAGCAGCAAGGCGGGCTCTGGGGCCAACGTCCTGACTTTC. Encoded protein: CASSKAGSGANVLTF. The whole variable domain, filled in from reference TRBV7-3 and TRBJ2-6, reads GAGVSQTPSNKVTEKGKYVELRCDPISGHTALYWYRQSLGQGPEFLIYFQGTGAADDSGLPNDRFFAVRPEGSVSTLKIQRTERGDSAVYLCASSKAGSGANVLTFGAGSRLTVL.

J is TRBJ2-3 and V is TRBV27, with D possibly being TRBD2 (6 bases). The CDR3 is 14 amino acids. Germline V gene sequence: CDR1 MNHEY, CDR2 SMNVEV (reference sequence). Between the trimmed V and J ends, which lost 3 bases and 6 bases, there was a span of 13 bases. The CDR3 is CASSFDGGTDTQYF. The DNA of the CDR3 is TGTGCCAGCAGTTTTGATGGGGGGACGGATACGCAGTATTTT.

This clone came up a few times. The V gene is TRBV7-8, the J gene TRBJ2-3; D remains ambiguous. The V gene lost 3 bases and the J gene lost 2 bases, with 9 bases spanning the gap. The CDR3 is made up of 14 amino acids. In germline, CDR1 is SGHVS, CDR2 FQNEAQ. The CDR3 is CASSLEQTTDTQYF. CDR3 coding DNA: TGTGCCAGCAGCTTGGAGCAGACCACAGATACGCAGTATTTT.

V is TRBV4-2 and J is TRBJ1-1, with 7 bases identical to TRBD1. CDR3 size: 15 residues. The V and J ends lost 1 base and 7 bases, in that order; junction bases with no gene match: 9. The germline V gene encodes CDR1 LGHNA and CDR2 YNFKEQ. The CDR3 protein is CASSQGSEGASEAFF. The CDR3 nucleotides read TGTGCCAGCAGCCAAGGAAGCGAGGGGGCGAGTGAAGCTTTCTTT.

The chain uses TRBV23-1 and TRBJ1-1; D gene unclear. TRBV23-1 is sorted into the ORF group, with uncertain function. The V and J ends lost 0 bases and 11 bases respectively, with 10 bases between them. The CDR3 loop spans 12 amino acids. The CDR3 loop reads CASSQSGVSAFF. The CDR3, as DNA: TGCGCCAGCAGTCAATCAGGAGTTTCTGCTTTCTTT.

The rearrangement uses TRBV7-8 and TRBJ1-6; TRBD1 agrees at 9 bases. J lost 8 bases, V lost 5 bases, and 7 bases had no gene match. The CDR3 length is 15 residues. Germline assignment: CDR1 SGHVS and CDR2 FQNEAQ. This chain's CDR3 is CASSPGTGRYSPLHF. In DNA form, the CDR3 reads TGTGCCAGCAGCCCGGGGACAGGGAGGTATTCACCCCTCCACTTT.

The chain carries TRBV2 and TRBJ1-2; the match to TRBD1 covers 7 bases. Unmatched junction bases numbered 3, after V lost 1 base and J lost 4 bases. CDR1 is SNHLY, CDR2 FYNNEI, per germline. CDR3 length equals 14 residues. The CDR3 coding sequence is TGTGCCAGCAGTGAAGAGACAGGGCTCTATGGCTACACCTTC. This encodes CASSEETGLYGYTF.

In nucleotides, the CDR3 is TGCGCCAGCAGCCAAGATGCGGGGGGGAACCAGTACTTC. Its protein is CASSQDAGGNQYF. The V and J genes are TRBV4-1 and TRBJ2-5, with 9 bases matching TRBD2. The junction had 3 bases not matched to a gene; V was cut back by 0 bases and J by 10 bases. The germline gives CDR1 MGHRA, CDR2 YSYEKL. This CDR3 comprises 13 residues.

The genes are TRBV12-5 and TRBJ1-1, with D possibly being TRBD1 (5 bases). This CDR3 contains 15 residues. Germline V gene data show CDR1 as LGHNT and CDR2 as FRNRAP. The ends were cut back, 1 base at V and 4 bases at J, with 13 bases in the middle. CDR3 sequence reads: CASGLGGVGFTEAFF. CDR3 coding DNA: TGTGCTAGTGGTTTGGGGGGGGTAGGGTTCACTGAAGCTTTCTTT. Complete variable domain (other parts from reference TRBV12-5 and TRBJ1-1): DARVTQTPRHKVTEMGQEVTMRCQPILGHNTVFWYRQTMMQGLELLAYFRNRAPLDDSGMPKDRFSAEMPDATLATLKIQPSEPRDSAVYFCASGLGGVGFTEAFFGQGTRLTVV.

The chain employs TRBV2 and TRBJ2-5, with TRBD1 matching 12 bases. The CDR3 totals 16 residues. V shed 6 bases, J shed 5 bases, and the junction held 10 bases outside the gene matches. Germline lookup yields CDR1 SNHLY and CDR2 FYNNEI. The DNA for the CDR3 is TGTGCCAGCAGCCATAGGGGACAGGGGGCCGTGGAGACCCAGTACTTC. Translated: CASSHRGQGAVETQYF.

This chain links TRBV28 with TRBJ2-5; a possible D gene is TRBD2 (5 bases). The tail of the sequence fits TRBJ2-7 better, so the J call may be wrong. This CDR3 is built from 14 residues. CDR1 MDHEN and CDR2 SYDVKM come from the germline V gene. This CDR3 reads CASLPSSGLYEQYF. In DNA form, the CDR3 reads TGTGCCAGCCTTCCGAGCAGCGGCCTCTACGAGCAGTACTTC.

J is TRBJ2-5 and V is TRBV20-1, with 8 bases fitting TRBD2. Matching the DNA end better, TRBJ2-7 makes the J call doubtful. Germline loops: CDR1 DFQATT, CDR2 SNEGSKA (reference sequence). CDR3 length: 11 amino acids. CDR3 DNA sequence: TGCAGTTCACGGGAGGGTTTCGAGCAGTACTTC. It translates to CSSREGFEQYF.